The rows below give T cell receptor beta chains drawn from one sample of a study of CD8+CD57+ T cells in acquired aplastic anemia. Using its own MiXCR run on the reads, TCRdb lists one record per CDR3 protein. The sample contains under 200,000 distinct CDR3 sequences, about 48% of which appear only once. The sequencing sample was made of sorted CD4+, CD8+, or CD8+CD57+ T cells (not recorded which) from PBMCs. The receptors were sampled from a human donor with aplastic anemia. The CDR3 runs from the conserved cysteine through the conserved F or W. D genes are given only for firm matches. Clone size is given for some rows only: seen once, a few or many times, or a class if the clone is expanded.

V gene: TRBV5-1; J gene: TRBJ2-2; D gene: TRBD2; clone size: .; CDR3 DNA: TGCGCCAGCAGTGGGACTAGGAAAAATCACGGGGAGCTGTTTTTT; CDR3 protein: CASSGTRKNHGELFF
V gene: TRBV7-9; J gene: TRBJ2-7; D gene: TRBD2; clone size: once; CDR3 DNA: TGTGCCAGCAGCTTAGCGGGCGCTAGCGGGGTGGAGCAGTACTTC; CDR3 protein: CASSLAGASGVEQYF
V gene: TRBV20-1; J gene: TRBJ2-7; D gene: TRBD2; clone size: many; CDR3 DNA: TGCAGTGCTAGAAAGCTAGCGGGAGGATACGAGCAGTACTTC; CDR3 protein: CSARKLAGGYEQYF
V gene: TRBV24-1; J gene: TRBJ2-1; D gene: TRBD1; clone size: many; CDR3 DNA: TGTGCCACCAGTGCTCAGGACAGGGGTGAGCAGTTCTTC; CDR3 protein: CATSAQDRGEQFF
V gene: TRBV7-9; J gene: TRBJ1-5; D gene: .; clone size: many; CDR3 DNA: TGTGCCAGCAGCTTAGAGGCGGCAGCCGATCAGCCCCAGCATTTT; CDR3 protein: CASSLEAAADQPQHF
V gene: TRBV7-3; J gene: TRBJ1-6; D gene: TRBD1; clone size: many; CDR3 DNA: TGTGCCAGCAGTTGGGACAGTGATAATTCACCCCTCCACTTT; CDR3 protein: CASSWDSDNSPLHF
V gene: TRBV30; J gene: TRBJ2-7; D gene: .; clone size: many; CDR3 DNA: TGTGCCTGGAGTTTTCAAGGGGCGGCCTACGAGCAGTACTTC; CDR3 protein: CAWSFQGAAYEQYF
V gene: TRBV10-2; J gene: TRBJ1-1; D gene: TRBD1; clone size: .; CDR3 DNA: TGCGCCAGCAGTCCCGGGACAGTGACTGAAGCTTTCTTT; CDR3 protein: CASSPGTVTEAFF
V gene: TRBV7-3; J gene: TRBJ1-2; D gene: .; clone size: .; CDR3 DNA: TGTGCCAGCAGCTCTCAATCAGGGTATGGCTACACCTTC; CDR3 protein: CASSSQSGYGYTF
V gene: TRBV2; J gene: TRBJ1-2; D gene: .; clone size: many; CDR3 DNA: TGTGCCAGCAGTGAAGCGTGGACGGTGAACTATGGCTACACCTTC; CDR3 protein: CASSEAWTVNYGYTF
V gene: TRBV5-6; J gene: TRBJ1-2; D gene: .; clone size: many; CDR3 DNA: TGTGCCAGCAGCTTGATTTTGGAGCTCGATGGCTACACCTTC; CDR3 protein: CASSLILELDGYTF
V gene: TRBV24-1; J gene: TRBJ2-5; D gene: .; clone size: few; CDR3 DNA: TGTGCCACCAGTGAGCAGGCCAGGGGACAAGAGACCCAGTACTTC; CDR3 protein: CATSEQARGQETQYF
V gene: TRBV10-3; J gene: TRBJ1-1; D gene: .; clone size: .; CDR3 DNA: TGTGCCATCAGTGAGCAGGTGAAAACTGAAGCTTTCTTT; CDR3 protein: CAISEQVKTEAFF
V gene: TRBV20-1; J gene: TRBJ2-3; D gene: TRBD1; clone size: .; CDR3 DNA: TGCAGTAGGCCGGGACAGGGCACAGATACGCAGTATTTT; CDR3 protein: CSRPGQGTDTQYF
V gene: TRBV9; J gene: TRBJ2-1; D gene: TRBD2; clone size: .; CDR3 DNA: TGTGCCAGCAGCAAAGGAGGACTAGCGGGAGAGGTGGGGTTCTTC; CDR3 protein: CASSKGGLAGEVGFF
V gene: TRBV7-9; J gene: TRBJ1-1; D gene: TRBD1; clone size: .; CDR3 DNA: TGTGCCAGCAGCACCCCCGGGACAGACGGGCTGGAAGCTTTCTTT; CDR3 protein: CASSTPGTDGLEAFF